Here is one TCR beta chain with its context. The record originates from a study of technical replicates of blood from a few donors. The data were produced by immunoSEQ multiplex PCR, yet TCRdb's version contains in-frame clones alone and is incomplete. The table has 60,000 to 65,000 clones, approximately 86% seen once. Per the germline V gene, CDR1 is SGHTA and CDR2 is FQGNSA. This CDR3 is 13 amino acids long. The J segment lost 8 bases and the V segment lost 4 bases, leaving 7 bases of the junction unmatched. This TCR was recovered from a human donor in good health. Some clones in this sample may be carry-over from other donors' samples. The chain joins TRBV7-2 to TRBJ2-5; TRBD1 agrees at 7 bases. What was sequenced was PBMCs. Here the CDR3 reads CASSSGQTRTQYF. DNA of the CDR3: TGTGCCAGCAGCTCGGGACAGACCCGAACCCAGTACTTC.